One T cell receptor beta chain is described in this entry. The sample belongs to a study of blood T cell repertoires in COVID-19. Background on the study: Some COVID-19 samples were acute and others convalescent; all came from the United States, Italy and Spain. The analysed material was cDNA or gDNA that came from T cells, B-cell-depleted T cells, or PBMCs.

The protocol was immunoSEQ multiplex PCR, while the TCRdb copy is restricted to in-frame clones and leaves out a portion. This sample has 150,000 or so clones, with around 83% found just once. The length of the CDR3 is 15 residues. V shed 1 base and J 2 bases; nucleotides not matched to a gene: 3. Per germline, CDR1 KGHSH and CDR2 LQKENI. Sample: peripheral blood. The receptor was isolated from a woman aged 80 or older with acute or convalescent COVID-19. V gene TRBV18 combines with J gene TRBJ2-5; 8 positions agree with TRBD1. CDR3 region: CASSPRQGKQETQYF. CDR3 nucleotide sequence: TGTGCCAGCTCACCACGACAGGGGAAACAAGAGACCCAGTACTTC.